These 18 T cell receptor beta chains came from one sample sequenced in a study of PD-1 blockade in classical Hodgkin lymphoma. TCRdb keeps only in-frame clones here, not all; method: immunoSEQ multiplex PCR. The sample shows around 42,000 clones, 60% to 85% of them seen only once. All patients experienced relapse after autologous stem cell transplantation, and brentuximab vedotin exposure was variable. The source material was peripheral blood mononuclear cells (PBMCs), sampled at baseline. The receptors shown here come from a human donor with classical Hodgkin lymphoma.

The gene calls are TRBV29-1 and TRBJ2-2; D might be TRBD2 (5 bases). The CDR3 loop spans 14 amino acids. The germline V gene has CDR1 SQVTM and CDR2 ANQGSEA. Trimming removed 3 bases from V and 4 bases from J, with 12 bases in between. The CDR3 is CSVEDLYRTGELFF. CDR3 nucleotide sequence: TGCAGCGTTGAGGACTTATACCGCACCGGGGAGCTGTTTTTT.

V usage is TRBV28 and J usage is TRBJ1-5; possible D gene TRBD1, 5 bases. This CDR3 is built from 15 residues. V lost 7 bases and J 4 bases, leaving 17 bases between the germline ends. The germline V gene has CDR1 MDHEN and CDR2 SYDVKM. CDR3 residues: CASTLAGGGNQPQHF. The CDR3, as DNA: TGTGCCAGCACCTTAGCCGGGGGTGGAAATCAGCCCCAGCATTTT.

V usage is TRBV6-6 and J usage is TRBJ2-7; no reliable D call. V shed 0 bases and J shed 2 bases, with 5 bases lying between them. From germline, CDR1 is MNHNY and CDR2 SVGAGI (reference sequence). The CDR3 has 13 amino acids. The CDR3 DNA follows: TGTGCCAGCAGTTACTCGTCAACCTACGAGCAGTACTTC. Its translation is CASSYSSTYEQYF.

This chain links TRBV19 with TRBJ2-5; 8 nucleotides agree with TRBD1. CDR1 and CDR2 (germline): LNHDA, SQIVND (reference sequence). The length of the CDR3 is 14 residues. J was trimmed by 2 bases and V by 4 bases; bases with no gene match: 3. The CDR3 bases are TGTGCCAGTAGTAAAAACAGGGGGCAAGAGACCCAGTACTTC. Translated, it gives CASSKNRGQETQYF.

This clone turned up a few times. The chain has TRBV4-3 and TRBJ1-6, with a possible D match to TRBD1 (5 bases). Trimming took off 0 bases at V and 4 bases at J, with 10 bases between the two ends. The CDR3 loop spans 16 amino acids. The V gene's germline CDR1 is LGHNA and CDR2 YSLEER. Here the CDR3 DNA reads TGCGCCAGCAGCCAAGAACAGGATGGGTATAATTCACCCCTCCACTTT. Protein product: CASSQEQDGYNSPLHF.

This sequence joins TRBV29-1 and TRBJ2-6; maybe TRBD1 (6 bases). Trimming removed 7 bases at V and 2 bases at J, with 9 bases between. Germline assignment: CDR1 SQVTM and CDR2 ANQGSEA. This CDR3 comprises 13 residues. In nucleotides, the CDR3 is TGCAGCGCCACAGGGCCTGGGGCCAACGTCCTGACTTTC. Translation: CSATGPGANVLTF. Using reference TRBV29-1 and TRBJ2-6 for the parts outside the CDR3, the full variable domain is SAVISQKPSRDICQRGTSLTIQCQVDSQVTMMFWYRQQPGQSLTLIATANQGSEATYESGFVIDKFPISRPNLTFSTLTVSNMSPEDSSIYLCSATGPGANVLTFGAGSRLTVL.

V is TRBV11-1 and J is TRBJ2-3; possibly TRBD1 or TRBD2 for D (5 bases each). The CDR3 spans 15 residues. V was pared by 6 bases and J by 1 base, with 14 bases between. CDR1 and CDR2 from the germline V gene are SGHAT and FQDESV (reference sequence). The CDR3, as DNA: TGTGCCAGCAGTCCCGGGACCCCTGGCACAGATACGCAGTATTTT. The encoded protein is CASSPGTPGTDTQYF.

The V gene is TRBV9, the J gene TRBJ1-2; no definite D call. Germline lookup yields CDR1 SGDLS and CDR2 YYNGEE. CDR3 length: 15 amino acids. The germline V and J ends were trimmed by 0 bases and 0 bases, with 9 bases remaining between them. The CDR3 is CASSVEAAANYGYTF. The CDR3 DNA reads as TGTGCCAGCAGCGTAGAGGCGGCAGCTAACTATGGCTACACCTTC.

The chain employs TRBV11-2 and TRBJ2-1; TRBD2 agrees at 11 bases. This CDR3 comprises 19 residues. CDR1 and CDR2 from the germline V gene are SGHAT and FQNNGV. V gave up 1 base and J gave up 6 bases; unmatched junction bases: 14. This CDR3 is CASSLAGTSGAKVVNEQFF. The CDR3 DNA is TGTGCCAGCAGCTTAGCCGGGACTAGCGGAGCAAAGGTGGTCAATGAGCAGTTCTTC.

This clone was counted only a few times. The DNA of the CDR3 is TGTGCCAGCGGGGGTATAACCTACGAGCAGTACTTC. It codes for CASGGITYEQYF. This rearrangement joins TRBV14 to TRBJ2-7, with D tentatively TRBD1 or TRBD2 (5 bases each). CDR1 and CDR2 (germline): SGHDN, FVKESK. The V end was cut by 8 bases, the J end by 2 bases, with 10 bases between. This CDR3 is 12 amino acids long. The full variable domain, its missing parts supplied by reference TRBV14 and TRBJ2-7, is EAGVTQFPSHSVIEKGQTVTLRCDPISGHDNLYWYRRVMGKEIKFLLHFVKESKQDESGMPNNRFLAERTGGTYSTLKVQPAELEDSGVYFCASGGITYEQYFGPGTRLTVT.

V gene TRBV25-1 combines with J gene TRBJ1-6; 7 bases align to TRBD1. With 7 bases clipped from V and 10 bases from J, the junction kept 10 bases outside the gene matches. From germline, CDR1 is MGHDK and CDR2 SYGVNS. This CDR3 comprises 14 residues. CDR3 sequence reads: CASNDDRVRSPLHF. CDR3 DNA sequence: TGTGCCAGCAACGACGACAGGGTACGATCACCCCTCCACTTT. Combining the CDR3 with reference TRBV25-1 and TRBJ1-6 gives the whole variable domain EADIYQTPRYLVIGTGKKITLECSQTMGHDKMYWYQQDPGMELHLIHYSYGVNSTEKGDLSSESTVSRIRTEHFPLTLESARPSHTSQYLCASNDDRVRSPLHFGNGTRLTVT.

This clone was found a few times. This chain uses TRBV27 with TRBJ1-2; possibly TRBD1 for D (5 bases). V was trimmed by 5 bases and J by 8 bases, leaving 15 bases between them. The CDR3 has 13 residues. Germline values: CDR1 MNHEY, CDR2 SMNVEV (reference sequence). CDR3 sequence (DNA): TGTGCCAGCAGTCCCCCCGGGACTGAAGGCTACACCTTC. It specifies CASSPPGTEGYTF.

The rearrangement joins TRBV4-2 to TRBJ1-6, with D unresolved. Germline values: CDR1 LGHNA, CDR2 YNFKEQ. V shed 0 bases and J shed 8 bases, with 11 bases lying between them. The CDR3 sequence is 15 residues long. CDR3 sequence reads: CASSQEGRRDSPLHF. The CDR3 DNA reads as TGTGCCAGCAGCCAAGAAGGCAGGAGGGATTCACCCCTCCACTTT.

The genes are TRBV6-1 and TRBJ1-2, with 10 bases fitting TRBD1. The CDR3 length is 14 residues. Looked up from germline, CDR1 is MNHNS and CDR2 is SASEGT. Trimming at V came to 7 bases and at J to 3 bases, leaving 5 bases not matched to a gene. DNA for the CDR3: TGTGCCAGCATGGGGGACAGGGGAGACTATGGCTACACCTTC. Translating gives CASMGDRGDYGYTF.

J is TRBJ1-1 and V is TRBV25-1, with D possibly being TRBD1 (6 bases). This CDR3 comprises 16 residues. Per germline, CDR1 MGHDK and CDR2 SYGVNS. V shed 2 bases and J shed 0 bases, with 13 bases lying between them. CDR3 protein: CASSENAAGVNTEAFF. In DNA form, the CDR3 reads TGTGCCAGCAGTGAAAACGCGGCAGGGGTGAACACTGAAGCTTTCTTT.

This sequence joins TRBV2 and TRBJ2-7; 10 bases fit TRBD2. Germline V lookup: CDR1 SNHLY, CDR2 FYNNEI. The CDR3 has 12 amino acids. J was trimmed by 5 bases and V by 7 bases; bases with no gene match: 2. Here the CDR3 reads CASKAGGDEQYF. The CDR3 DNA reads as TGTGCCAGCAAAGCGGGAGGGGACGAGCAGTACTTC.

The V call is TRBV7-9, the J call TRBJ2-3; perhaps D is TRBD1 or TRBD2 (5 bases each). Trimming left V 5 bases short and J 6 bases short, with 18 bases between. The germline gives CDR1 SEHNR, CDR2 FQNEAQ (reference sequence). This CDR3 is built from 15 residues. The CDR3: CASSPPGSSGDTQYF. CDR3 bases: TGTGCCAGCAGCCCCCCAGGGAGTTCTGGGGATACGCAGTATTTT. Combining the CDR3 with reference TRBV7-9 and TRBJ2-3 gives the whole variable domain DTGVSQNPRHKITKRGQNVTFRCDPISEHNRLYWYRQTLGQGPEFLTYFQNEAQLEKSRLLSDRFSAERPKGSFSTLEIQRTEQGDSAMYLCASSPPGSSGDTQYFGPGTRLTVL.

The chain joins TRBV4-3 to TRBJ1-3; D not resolved. Between the trimmed V and J ends, which lost 3 bases and 7 bases, there was a span of 10 bases. The CDR3 loop spans 13 amino acids. Per the germline V gene, CDR1 is LGHNA and CDR2 is YSLEER. For the CDR3, the DNA is TGCGCCAGCAGCCACGGACGGTGGAACACCATATATTTT. Translating it yields CASSHGRWNTIYF.